Listed below are T cell receptor beta chains from one sample, sequenced in a study of T cells in Graves' hyperthyroidism and ophthalmopathy. MiXCR, run by TCRdb on the multiplex PCR reads, gives a single entry per CDR3 protein. The sample shows approximately 520,000 distinct CDR3 sequences, more than 20% of them seen only once. Specimen: blood. These receptors all stem from a man aged 18 to 30 with Graves' hyperthyroidism. The CDR3 runs from the conserved cysteine through the conserved F or W. A D gene is named only where the DNA matches it firmly. Clone size, where shown, is once, few, many, or a class for clones that have expanded.

J gene | clone size | V gene | D gene | CDR3 DNA | CDR3 protein
TRBJ2-7 | many | TRBV28 | NA | TGTGCAATGTGTGGAGAGTTCCCCAAAACCCCACCCTACGAGCAGTACTTC | CAMCGEFPKTPPYEQYF
TRBJ2-7 | NA | TRBV30 | NA | TGTGCCTGGAGGAGTGCCACCTACGAGCAGTACTTC | CAWRSATYEQYF
TRBJ1-5 | NA | TRBV3-1 | NA | TGTGCCAGCAGCGCAAGGTTTGATAGCAATCAGCCCCAGCATTTT | CASSARFDSNQPQHF
TRBJ2-2 | NA | TRBV14 | NA | TGTGCCAGCAGCCCCCGAAGGGTTTACACCGGGGAGCTGTTTTTT | CASSPRRVYTGELFF
TRBJ1-5 | many | TRBV4-1 | NA | TGCGCCAGCAGCCAAGTCAGAGTAAATCAGCCCCAGCATTTT | CASSQVRVNQPQHF
TRBJ1-1 | few | TRBV10-3 | NA | TGTGCCATCAGTGAGCAAAACTCCCGAGGTCGCTTGAACACTGAAGCTTTCTTT | CAISEQNSRGRLNTEAFF
TRBJ2-4 | NA | TRBV28 | NA | TGTGCCAGCATAGGACCAAAAAACATTCAGTACTTC | CASIGPKNIQYF
TRBJ1-2 | many | TRBV6-5 | TRBD1 | TGTGCCAGCAGTTACTCGACGGCAGGGGGATTGGATGGCTACACCTTC | CASSYSTAGGLDGYTF
TRBJ1-2 | many | TRBV10-2 | TRBD1 | TGCGCCAGCAGCCCGATGGCAGGGGGCGCCGGCTATGGCTACACCTTC | CASSPMAGGAGYGYTF
TRBJ2-2 | NA | TRBV28 | NA | TGTGCCAGCACCGACAGTACCACCGGGGAGCTGTTTTTT | CASTDSTTGELFF
TRBJ2-7 | many | TRBV6-2/TRBV6-3 | TRBD1 | TGTGCCAGCAGTTTATGGACAGGGGACTACGAGCAGTACTTC | CASSLWTGDYEQYF
TRBJ2-5 | NA | TRBV12-3/TRBV12-4 | TRBD2 | TGTGCCAGCAGCCCTACGTCCGGGACTAGCGGGAGTGATCGGCAAGAGACCCAGTACTTC | CASSPTSGTSGSDRQETQYF
TRBJ2-2 | NA | TRBV6-5 | TRBD1 | TGTGCCAGCAGTATCGACAGGGCGGCCACCGGGGAGCTGTTTTTT | CASSIDRAATGELFF
TRBJ1-1 | NA | TRBV29-1 | NA | TGCAGCGTTGACTGGGGGGCGTACACTGAAGCTTTCTTT | CSVDWGAYTEAFF
TRBJ2-5 | few | TRBV10-3 | NA | TGTGCCACCAAAACGGGACTGGGAATAGAGACCCAGTACTTC | CATKTGLGIETQYF
TRBJ2-7 | few | TRBV10-2 | NA | TGCGCCAGCAGTGTTAACCTGGACGAGCAGTACTTC | CASSVNLDEQYF
TRBJ1-1 | many | TRBV4-1 | NA | TGCGCCAGCAGCCAAGATGGGGTGATCAACACTGAAGCTTTCTTT | CASSQDGVINTEAFF
TRBJ1-1 | many | TRBV6-1 | TRBD1 | TGTGCCAGCAGACGGGACAGGGTTGCGGAAGCTTTCTTT | CASRRDRVAEAFF
TRBJ1-5 | few | TRBV19 | TRBD1 | TGTGCCAGTAGTATAGCGACAGGGGGAGAATTCAATCAGCCCCAGCATTTT | CASSIATGGEFNQPQHF
TRBJ2-7 | few | TRBV5-5 | TRBD1 | TGTGCCAGCAGCTTGGAGGGAGACAGGGCCCACGAGCAGTACTTC | CASSLEGDRAHEQYF
TRBJ2-7 | NA | TRBV28 | NA | TGTGCCAGCAGTACCCCCCGGACACTCCTTCTCCAGTACTTC | CASSTPRTLLLQYF
TRBJ2-2 | NA | TRBV9 | NA | TGTGCCAGCAGCGATGGTATGAGGATGAACACCGGGGAGCTGTTTTTT | CASSDGMRMNTGELFF
TRBJ1-6 | few | TRBV11-2 | NA | TGTGCCAGCAGCCTCCGGCGGGGAAGGGATTCACCCCTCCACTTT | CASSLRRGRDSPLHF
TRBJ2-5 | NA | TRBV10-1 | NA | TGCGCCAGCAGTGAGTACACCAAAGAGACCCAGTACTTC | CASSEYTKETQYF
TRBJ1-5 | few | TRBV19 | NA | TGTGCCAGTAGATTGGCCGGTGCGACTCAGCCCCAGCATTTT | CASRLAGATQPQHF
TRBJ1-2 | NA | TRBV7-2 | NA | TGTGCCAGCAGCCGTTGGACGGACCATTATGGCTACACCTTC | CASSRWTDHYGYTF
TRBJ1-5 | many | TRBV2 | NA | TGTGCCAGCAGTGAGGGGGGGCGACGGGTGAATCAGCCCCAGCATTTT | CASSEGGRRVNQPQHF
TRBJ2-7 | NA | TRBV5-1 | NA | TGCGCCAGCAGCTTGACAGGTCTCACCTACGAGCAGTACTTC | CASSLTGLTYEQYF
TRBJ1-1 | many | TRBV2 | NA | TGTGCCAGCAGTGCGGAGCCTGAAGCTTTCTTT | CASSAEPEAFF
TRBJ1-2 | NA | TRBV28 | NA | TGTGCCAGCAGTTTATCGGTACCAGGGGATGGCTACACCTTC | CASSLSVPGDGYTF
TRBJ2-7 | many | TRBV12-3/TRBV12-4 | NA | TGTGCCAGCAGTTTAGGTCCGGTCGAGCAGTACTTC | CASSLGPVEQYF
TRBJ1-5 | few | TRBV27 | NA | TGTGCCAGCAGTCCAGACAAATATCAGCCCCAGCATTTT | CASSPDKYQPQHF
TRBJ1-1 | many | TRBV12-3/TRBV12-4 | NA | TGTGCCAGCAGCTGGGCCCGGGGGGGCACTGAAGCTTTCTTT | CASSWARGGTEAFF
TRBJ2-7 | few | TRBV11-2 | NA | TGTGCCAGCAGCCCCCCCAGCGACCCATACGGTGAGCAGTACTTC | CASSPPSDPYGEQYF
TRBJ2-5 | few | TRBV5-1 | TRBD2 | TGCGCCAGCAGCTGGAGCGGGGGGTCCCAAGAGACCCAGTACTTC | CASSWSGGSQETQYF
TRBJ1-2 | many | TRBV2 | NA | TGTGCCAGCAGTGACCCCTTTGAAAACTATGGCTACACCTTC | CASSDPFENYGYTF
TRBJ1-1 | many | TRBV2 | NA | TGTGCCAGCCGTGGGGCGAGGGACGTACAGGGTGGAGGGATTGAAGCTTTCTTT | CASRGARDVQGGGIEAFF